The rows below give T cell receptor beta chains drawn from one sample of a study of T cells after posttransplantation cyclophosphamide. Profiling relied on immunoSEQ multiplex PCR, and the TCRdb table lists in-frame clones only, not all of them. Of 34,000 or so clones in the sample, roughly nine tenths were seen once. The sequenced sample consisted of naive CD4+ T cells sorted from blood. These receptors were obtained from a man under 40 in good health and a related stem cell transplant donor. The conserved cysteine and the conserved F or W are not part of the CDR3 here. Each record gives: CDR3 protein, D gene, V gene, J gene. The D gene is left open where the match is weak.

CDR3 protein: ASSQDGTGARFYGYT
D gene: TRBD1
V gene: TRBV4-3
J gene: TRBJ1-2

CDR3 protein: ASSLAGASNQPQH
D gene: .
V gene: TRBV28
J gene: TRBJ1-5

CDR3 protein: AASRELRRGFGNEQF
D gene: .
V gene: TRBV15
J gene: TRBJ2-1

CDR3 protein: ASSQVFPGANVLT
D gene: .
V gene: TRBV7-2
J gene: TRBJ2-6

CDR3 protein: ATSRDQPTGNQPQH
D gene: .
V gene: TRBV15
J gene: TRBJ1-5

CDR3 protein: ASSLAETGGQPQH
D gene: TRBD1
V gene: TRBV7-9
J gene: TRBJ1-5

CDR3 protein: ASSWDRTVKNIQY
D gene: TRBD1
V gene: TRBV28
J gene: TRBJ2-4

CDR3 protein: ASSIERRRENEQF
D gene: .
V gene: TRBV19
J gene: TRBJ2-1

CDR3 protein: ASSPHKGRNTEAF
D gene: .
V gene: TRBV28
J gene: TRBJ1-1

CDR3 protein: ASSLVGTGAYEQY
D gene: TRBD1
V gene: TRBV5-4
J gene: TRBJ2-7

CDR3 protein: ASSPGQGLGQPQH
D gene: TRBD1
V gene: TRBV18
J gene: TRBJ1-5

CDR3 protein: ASSRRQGNYGYT
D gene: TRBD1
V gene: TRBV6-6
J gene: TRBJ1-2

CDR3 protein: ASSYLVSGGGNEQF
D gene: TRBD2
V gene: TRBV13
J gene: TRBJ2-1